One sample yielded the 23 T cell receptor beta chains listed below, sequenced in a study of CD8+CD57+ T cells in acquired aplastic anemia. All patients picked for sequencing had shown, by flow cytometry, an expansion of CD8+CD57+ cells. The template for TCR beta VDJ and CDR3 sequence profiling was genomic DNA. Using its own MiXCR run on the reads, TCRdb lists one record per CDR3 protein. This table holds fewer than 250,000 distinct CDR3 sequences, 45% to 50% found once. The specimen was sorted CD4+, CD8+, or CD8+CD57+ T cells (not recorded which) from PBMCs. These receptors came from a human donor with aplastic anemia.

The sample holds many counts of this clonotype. The CDR3 sequence: CSARDLSKGHRNTEAFF. The DNA of the CDR3 is TGCAGTGCTAGAGATCTTTCGAAGGGACACCGGAACACTGAAGCTTTCTTT. The J gene is TRBJ1-1, the V gene TRBV20-1; D may be TRBD1 (6 bases). CDR3 length: 17 amino acids. Germline lookup yields CDR1 DFQATT and CDR2 SNEGSKA (reference sequence). V lost 0 bases and J lost 1, with 18 bases in between.

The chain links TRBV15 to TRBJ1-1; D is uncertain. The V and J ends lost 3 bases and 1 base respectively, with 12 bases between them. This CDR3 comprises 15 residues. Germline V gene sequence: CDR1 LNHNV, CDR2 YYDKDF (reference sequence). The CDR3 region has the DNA TGTGCCACCAGCAGGGGGTTAGGCGGGAACACTGAAGCTTTCTTT. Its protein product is CATSRGLGGNTEAFF.

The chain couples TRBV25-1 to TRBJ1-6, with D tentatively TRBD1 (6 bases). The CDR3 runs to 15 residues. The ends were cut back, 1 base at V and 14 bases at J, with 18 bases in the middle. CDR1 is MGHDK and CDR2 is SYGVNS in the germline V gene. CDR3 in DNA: TGTGCCAGCAGTGAATGGGGGCAGGGACAATCAGCCCTCCACTTT. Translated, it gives CASSEWGQGQSALHF. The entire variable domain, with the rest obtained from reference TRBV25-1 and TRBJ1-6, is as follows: EADIYQTPRYLVIGTGKKITLECSQTMGHDKMYWYQQDPGMELHLIHYSYGVNSTEKGDLSSESTVSRIRTEHFPLTLESARPSHTSQYLCASSEWGQGQSALHFGNGTRLTVT.

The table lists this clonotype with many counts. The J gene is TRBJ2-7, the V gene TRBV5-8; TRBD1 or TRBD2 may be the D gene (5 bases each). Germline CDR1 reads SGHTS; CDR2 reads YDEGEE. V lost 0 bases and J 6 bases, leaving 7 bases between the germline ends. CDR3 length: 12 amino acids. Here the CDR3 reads CASSLAGREQYF. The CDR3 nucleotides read TGTGCCAGCAGCTTGGCGGGGCGCGAGCAGTACTTC.

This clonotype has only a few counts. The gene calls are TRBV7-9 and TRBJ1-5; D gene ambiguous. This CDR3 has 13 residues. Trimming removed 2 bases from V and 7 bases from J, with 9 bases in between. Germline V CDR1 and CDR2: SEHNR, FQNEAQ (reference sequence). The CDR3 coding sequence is TGTGCCAGCAGCTTATCTGATCGGCAGCCCCAGCATTTT. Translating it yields CASSLSDRQPQHF.

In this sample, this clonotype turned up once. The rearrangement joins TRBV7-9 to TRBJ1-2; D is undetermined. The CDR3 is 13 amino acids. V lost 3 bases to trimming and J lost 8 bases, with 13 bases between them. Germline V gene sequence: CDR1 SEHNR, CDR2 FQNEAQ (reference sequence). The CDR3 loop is CASSLMDLPGYTF. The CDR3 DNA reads TGTGCCAGCAGCTTGATGGACCTTCCAGGCTACACCTTC. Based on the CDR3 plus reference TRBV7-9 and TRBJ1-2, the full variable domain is DTGVSQNPRHKITKRGQNVTFRCDPISEHNRLYWYRQTLGQGPEFLTYFQNEAQLEKSRLLSDRFSAERPKGSFSTLEIQRTEQGDSAMYLCASSLMDLPGYTFGSGTRLTVV.

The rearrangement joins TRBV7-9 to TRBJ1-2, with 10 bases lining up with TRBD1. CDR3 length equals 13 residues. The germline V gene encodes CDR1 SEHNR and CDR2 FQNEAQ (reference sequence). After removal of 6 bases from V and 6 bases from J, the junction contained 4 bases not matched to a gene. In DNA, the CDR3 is TGTGCCAGCAGGAGACAGGGGGCGGATGGCTACACCTTC. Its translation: CASRRQGADGYTF.

The DNA of the CDR3 is TGTGCCAGCATACGCCCCAGGGACCCGATGGATCAGCCCCAGCATTTT. The encoded protein is CASIRPRDPMDQPQHF. This chain links TRBV7-8 with TRBJ1-5; TRBD1 is a possible D gene (5 bases). From germline, CDR1 is SGHVS and CDR2 FQNEAQ. The length of the CDR3 is 16 residues. The V gene lost 7 bases and the J gene lost 5 bases, with 21 bases spanning the gap.

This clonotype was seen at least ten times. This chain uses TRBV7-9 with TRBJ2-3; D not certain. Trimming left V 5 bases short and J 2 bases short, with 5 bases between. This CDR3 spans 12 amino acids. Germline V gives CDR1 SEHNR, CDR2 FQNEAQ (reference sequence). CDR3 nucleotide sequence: TGTGCCAGCAGCCCCGACACAGATACGCAGTATTTT. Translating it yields CASSPDTDTQYF.

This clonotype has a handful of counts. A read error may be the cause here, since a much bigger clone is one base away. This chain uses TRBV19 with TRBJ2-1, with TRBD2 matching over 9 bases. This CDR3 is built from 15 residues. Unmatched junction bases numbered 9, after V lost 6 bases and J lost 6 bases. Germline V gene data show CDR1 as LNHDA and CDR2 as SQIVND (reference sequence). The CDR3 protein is CASSLAGRIFNEQFF. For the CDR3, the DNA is TGTGCCAGTAGCCTAGCGGGAAGGATATTCAATGAGCAGTTCTTC.

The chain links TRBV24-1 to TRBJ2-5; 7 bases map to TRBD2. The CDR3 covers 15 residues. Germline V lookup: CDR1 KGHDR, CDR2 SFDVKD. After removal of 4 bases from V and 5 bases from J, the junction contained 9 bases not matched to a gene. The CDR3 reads CATSERSGMLETQYF. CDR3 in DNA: TGTGCCACCAGTGAAAGGAGCGGGATGTTGGAGACCCAGTACTTC.

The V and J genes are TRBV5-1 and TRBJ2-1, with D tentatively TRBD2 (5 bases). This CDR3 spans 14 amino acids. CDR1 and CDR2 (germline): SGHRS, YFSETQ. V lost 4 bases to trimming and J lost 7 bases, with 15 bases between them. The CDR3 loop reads CASSRSLTGNEQFF. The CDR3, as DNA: TGCGCCAGCAGCCGAAGTTTGACGGGGAATGAGCAGTTCTTC.

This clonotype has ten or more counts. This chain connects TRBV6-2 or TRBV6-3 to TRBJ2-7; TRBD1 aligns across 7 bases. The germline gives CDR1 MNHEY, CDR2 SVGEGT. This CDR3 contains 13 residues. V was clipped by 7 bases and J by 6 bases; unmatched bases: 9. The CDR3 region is CASTEIDRAEQYF. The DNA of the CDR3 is TGTGCCAGCACTGAGATAGACAGGGCCGAGCAGTACTTC.

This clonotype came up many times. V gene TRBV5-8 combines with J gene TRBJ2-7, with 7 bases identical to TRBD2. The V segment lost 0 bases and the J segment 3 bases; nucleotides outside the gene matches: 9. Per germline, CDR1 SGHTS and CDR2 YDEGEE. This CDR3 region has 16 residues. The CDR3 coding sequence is TGTGCCAGCAGCTTGGTTCCTAGCGGTAGTCTCTACGAGCAGTACTTC. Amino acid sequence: CASSLVPSGSLYEQYF. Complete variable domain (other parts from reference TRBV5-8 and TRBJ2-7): EAGVTQSPTHLIKTRGQQATLRCSPISGHTSVYWYQQALGLGLQFLLWYDEGEERNRGNFPPRFSGRQFPNYSSELNVNALELEDSALYLCASSLVPSGSLYEQYFGPGTRLTVT.

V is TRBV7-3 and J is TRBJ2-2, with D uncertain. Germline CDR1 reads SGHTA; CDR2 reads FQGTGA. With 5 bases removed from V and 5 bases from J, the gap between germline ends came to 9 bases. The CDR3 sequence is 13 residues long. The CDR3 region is CASSPRVTGELFF. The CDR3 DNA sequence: TGTGCCAGCAGCCCTAGGGTAACCGGGGAGCTGTTTTTT.

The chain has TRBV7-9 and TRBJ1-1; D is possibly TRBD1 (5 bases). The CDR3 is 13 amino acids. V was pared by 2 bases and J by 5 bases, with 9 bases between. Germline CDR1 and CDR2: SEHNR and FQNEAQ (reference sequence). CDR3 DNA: TGTGCCAGCAGCTTACGGCGGGGGACTGAAGCTTTCTTT. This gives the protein CASSLRRGTEAFF.

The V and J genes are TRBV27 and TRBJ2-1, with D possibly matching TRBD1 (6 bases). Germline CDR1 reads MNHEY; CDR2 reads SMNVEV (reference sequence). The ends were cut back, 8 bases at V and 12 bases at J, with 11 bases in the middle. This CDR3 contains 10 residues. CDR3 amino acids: CASLGRGQFF. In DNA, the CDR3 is TGTGCCAGCTTGGGCAGGGGGCAGTTCTTC.

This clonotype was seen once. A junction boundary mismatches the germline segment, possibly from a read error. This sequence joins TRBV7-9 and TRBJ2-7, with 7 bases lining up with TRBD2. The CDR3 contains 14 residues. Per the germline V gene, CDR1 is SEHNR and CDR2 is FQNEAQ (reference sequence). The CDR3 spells CASSHGDWDYEQHF. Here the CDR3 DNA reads TGTGCCAGCAGCCATGGGGACTGGGACTACGAGCAGCACTTC.

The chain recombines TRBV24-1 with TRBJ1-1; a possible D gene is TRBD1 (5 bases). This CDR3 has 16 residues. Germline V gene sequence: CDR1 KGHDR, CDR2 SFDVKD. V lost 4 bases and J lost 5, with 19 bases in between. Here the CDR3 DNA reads TGTGCCACCAGTGACCGCCCGGGACGGAGTGGGACTGAAGCTTTCTTT. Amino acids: CATSDRPGRSGTEAFF.

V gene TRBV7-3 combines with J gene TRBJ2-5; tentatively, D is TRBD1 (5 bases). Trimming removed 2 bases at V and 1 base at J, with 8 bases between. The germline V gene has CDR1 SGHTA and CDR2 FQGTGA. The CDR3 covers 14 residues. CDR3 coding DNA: TGTGCCAGCAGCTTATGGGGCAGCCAAGAGACCCAGTACTTC. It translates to CASSLWGSQETQYF.

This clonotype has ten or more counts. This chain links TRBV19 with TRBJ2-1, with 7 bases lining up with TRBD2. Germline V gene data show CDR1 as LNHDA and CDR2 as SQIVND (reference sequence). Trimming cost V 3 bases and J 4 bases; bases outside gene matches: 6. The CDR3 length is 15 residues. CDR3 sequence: CASSISLADYNEQFF. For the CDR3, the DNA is TGTGCCAGTAGTATCTCTCTAGCGGATTACAATGAGCAGTTCTTC.

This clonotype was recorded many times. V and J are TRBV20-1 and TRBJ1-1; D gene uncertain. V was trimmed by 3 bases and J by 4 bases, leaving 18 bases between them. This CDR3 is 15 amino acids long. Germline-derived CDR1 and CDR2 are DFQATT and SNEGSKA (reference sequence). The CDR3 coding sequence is TGCAGTGCTAGTCGGTTGGGGATTATAGGCACTGAAGCTTTCTTT. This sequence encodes CSASRLGIIGTEAFF.

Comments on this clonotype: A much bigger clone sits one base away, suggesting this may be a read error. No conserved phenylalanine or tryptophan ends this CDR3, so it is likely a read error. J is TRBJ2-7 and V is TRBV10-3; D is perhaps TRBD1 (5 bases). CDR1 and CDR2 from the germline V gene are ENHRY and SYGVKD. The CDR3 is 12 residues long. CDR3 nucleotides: TGTGCCAGCAGTGACAGCAGCTACGAGCAGTACCTC. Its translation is CASSDSSYEQYL.